The present entry profiles one TCR beta chain with its context. Its antigen remains unidentified. PCR involved 60 Vbeta and 13 Jbeta primers. Here immunoSEQ multiplex PCR was the method, and the copy in TCRdb shows in-frame clones only, minus some. In the table there are approximately 160,000 clones, roughly 77% of which are singletons. This entry belongs to a study of cytomegalovirus exposure and HLA in healthy donors. Germline CDR1 is SGHAT and CDR2 is FQDESV (reference sequence). CDR3 length: 16 amino acids. Trimming shortened V by 1 base and J by 0 bases, and 9 bases separated the two germline ends. Regarding the study as a whole: TCR sequences were mostly rare, though some public TCRs occurred in many donors.

Sequenced material: PBMCs. The V call is TRBV11-1, the J call TRBJ2-2; no clear D. The receptor's source is a woman younger than 30 in good health and CMV-seronegative. The CDR3: CASSLVRLSNTGELFF. The DNA of the CDR3 is TGTGCCAGCAGCTTAGTGAGACTTTCGAACACCGGGGAGCTGTTTTTT.